These T cell receptor beta chains were read from a single sample in a study of regulatory T cells in long-lasting Graves disease. One entry per CDR3 protein results from TCRdb running MiXCR on the multiplex PCR reads. The data contain approximately 540,000 distinct CDR3 sequences, 12% of them singletons. Separately, the same data were catalogued under a study of T cells in Graves' hyperthyroidism and ophthalmopathy.

Source: peripheral blood mononuclear cells (PBMCs), taken at new diagnosis, from a patient treated with antithyroid drugs. The origin of the receptors is a woman aged 25 to 39 with Graves disease. CDR3s include the opening cysteine and the closing phenylalanine or tryptophan. D genes are given only for firm matches. The size entry is marked missing in some rows and otherwise reads once, few, many or a size class.

cdr3_nt cdr3_aa d_call v_call clone_size j_call
TGTGCCAGCAGCTTAGACCCCCCCCCGGGAGGCAATGAGCAGTTCTTC CASSLDPPPGGNEQFF TRBD2 TRBV7-2 once TRBJ2-1
TGTGCCAGCAGCCGAGTCCAGGGGGCTAAAGGGAACTATGGCTACACCTTC CASSRVQGAKGNYGYTF TRBD1 TRBV5-5 . TRBJ1-2
TGCGCCAGCAGTGAGTCGACGATCACTGAAGCTTTCTTT CASSESTITEAFF . TRBV10-2 few TRBJ1-1
TGTGCCAGTAGTAACGTCCCCGGGCTAGCCTACAATGAGCAGTTCTTC CASSNVPGLAYNEQFF . TRBV19 . TRBJ2-1
TGCAGCGTTGATGTATTAGACACAGATACGCAGTATTTT CSVDVLDTDTQYF . TRBV29-1 . TRBJ2-3
TGTGCCAGCAGTTTCAGGCGGGGCCAGGCGGAGACCCAGTACTTC CASSFRRGQAETQYF . TRBV12-3/TRBV12-4 many TRBJ2-5
TGTGCCAGCAGTTTAGGAGCGTCAAATCGTGGGCGAAAACTGTTTTTT CASSLGASNRGRKLFF . TRBV12-3/TRBV12-4 many TRBJ1-4
TGCAGCGTAAACAGGGGAGAGACCCAGTACTTC CSVNRGETQYF TRBD1 TRBV29-1 . TRBJ2-5
TGTGCCAGCAGTTTCACGGGGCGACTAGCGGGGGGCCCTTCCTACGAGCAGTACTTC CASSFTGRLAGGPSYEQYF TRBD2 TRBV27 many TRBJ2-7
TGCGCCAGCAGCCAAGGCCCAACAGGGGCTTACGAGCAGTACTTC CASSQGPTGAYEQYF TRBD1 TRBV4-1 once TRBJ2-7
TGTGCCAGCAGCCGGGACTTTGACACAGATACGCAGTATTTT CASSRDFDTDTQYF . TRBV5-8 many TRBJ2-3
TGTGCCACCAGCCGTCGAACGAACACTGAAGCTTTCTTT CATSRRTNTEAFF . TRBV15 many TRBJ1-1
TGTGCCAGCAGCCGCACGGGACTACCGAGTGCAGATACGCAGTATTTT CASSRTGLPSADTQYF TRBD2 TRBV3-1 few TRBJ2-3
TGTGCCAGCAGCCGCAGGACTAGCGGCAAGAGAGAGACCCAGTACTTC CASSRRTSGKRETQYF TRBD2 TRBV11-3 many TRBJ2-5
TGTGCCCATCGTACGGTCACCGGGGAGCTGTTTTTT CAHRTVTGELFF . TRBV10-3 many TRBJ2-2
TGCAGTGCTAGAGGTTTTATCACTAGCGGGAGAATCAGCGAGCAGTTCTTC CSARGFITSGRISEQFF TRBD2 TRBV20-1 many TRBJ2-1
TGCAGTGCTAGCGGACAGGGGGCCAACTACGAGCAGTACTTC CSASGQGANYEQYF TRBD1 TRBV20-1 many TRBJ2-7
TGTGCCACCAGCAGTAAAGTACTTTGGACTGAAGCTTTCTTT CATSSKVLWTEAFF . TRBV15 . TRBJ1-1
TGTGCCAGCAGCTTATCTGACAGCCCGGCCACTGAAGCTTTCTTT CASSLSDSPATEAFF . TRBV7-9 few TRBJ1-1
TGTGCCAGCAGTTTAGAGAGGGCCCTTAACACCGGGGAGCTGTTTTTT CASSLERALNTGELFF . TRBV28 many TRBJ2-2